This record looks at one T cell receptor (beta chain) sequence and its context. The antigen is unknown. This record belongs to a study of T-cell reconstitution after alpha-beta-depleted transplantation in children. Findings of the study overall: About two months after transplant, alpha-beta T cells reportedly came from several hundred expanded graft clones. After one year, T-cell counts and TCRbeta diversity mostly came from new T cells.

Using unique molecular identifiers, the investigators prepared the TCRbeta library. TCRdb itself ran the PCR reads through MiXCR, one entry per CDR3 protein. This repertoire shows around 800,000 distinct CDR3 sequences, roughly 16% found once; its top ten account for under 6%. Trimming removed 6 bases from V and 1 base from J, with 12 bases in between. The germline CDR1 and CDR2 sequences are WNHNN and SYGVQD (reference sequence). This CDR3 is built from 15 residues. The origin of this receptor is a male patient younger than 18 who had a stem cell transplant for acute lymphoblastic leukemia, so the T cells may come from the graft donor. The input for sequencing was PBMCs, mostly from graft donor cells, taken 360 days after TCRalphabeta/CD19-depleted stem cell transplant. The chain has TRBV10-1 and TRBJ2-2; TRBD1 or TRBD2 may be the D gene (6 bases each). CDR3 residues: CASSRAGQNTGELFF. DNA for the CDR3: TGCGCCAGCAGCCGTGCGGGACAGAACACCGGGGAGCTGTTTTTT.